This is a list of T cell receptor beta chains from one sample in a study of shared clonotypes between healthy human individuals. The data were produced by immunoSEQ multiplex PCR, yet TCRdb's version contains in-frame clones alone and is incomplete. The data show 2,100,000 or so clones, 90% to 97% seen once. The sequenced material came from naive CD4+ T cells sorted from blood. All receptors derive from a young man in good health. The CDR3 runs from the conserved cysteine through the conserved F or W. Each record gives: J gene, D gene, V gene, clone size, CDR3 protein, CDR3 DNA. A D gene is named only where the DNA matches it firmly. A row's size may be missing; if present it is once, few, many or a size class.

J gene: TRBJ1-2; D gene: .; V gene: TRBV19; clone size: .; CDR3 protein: CASSIQVTHYYGYTF; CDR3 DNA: TGTGCCAGTAGTATACAGGTCACCCACTACTATGGCTACACCTTC
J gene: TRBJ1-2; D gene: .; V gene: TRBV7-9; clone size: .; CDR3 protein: CASSLTEGSGYTF; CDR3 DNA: TGTGCCAGCAGCCTGACAGAGGGTAGTGGCTACACCTTC
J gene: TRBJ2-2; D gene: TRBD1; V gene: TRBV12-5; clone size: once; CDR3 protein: CASGLIDRGGGELFF; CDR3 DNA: TGTGCTAGTGGTTTGATAGACAGGGGCGGCGGGGAGCTGTTTTTT
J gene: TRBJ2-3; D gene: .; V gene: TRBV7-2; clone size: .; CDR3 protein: CASSSLRGTDTQYF; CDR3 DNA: TGTGCCAGCAGCTCCCTAAGGGGGACAGATACGCAGTATTTT
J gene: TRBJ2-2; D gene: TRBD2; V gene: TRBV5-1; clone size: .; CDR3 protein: CASSLSPSGRTGELFF; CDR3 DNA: TGCGCCAGCAGCTTGAGTCCTAGCGGGAGGACCGGGGAGCTGTTTTTT
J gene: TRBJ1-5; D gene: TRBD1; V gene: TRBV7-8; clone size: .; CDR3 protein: CASSFSGGANQPQHF; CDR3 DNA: TGTGCCAGCAGCTTCTCAGGGGGCGCGAATCAGCCCCAGCATTTT
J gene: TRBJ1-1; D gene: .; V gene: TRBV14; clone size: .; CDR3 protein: CASSPTGRLNTEAFF; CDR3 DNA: TGTGCCAGCAGCCCCACCGGACGCCTGAACACTGAAGCTTTCTTT
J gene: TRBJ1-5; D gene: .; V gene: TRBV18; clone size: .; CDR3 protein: CASSPPGQAYNQPQHF; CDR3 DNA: TGTGCCAGCTCACCACCGGGCCAGGCTTACAATCAGCCCCAGCATTTT
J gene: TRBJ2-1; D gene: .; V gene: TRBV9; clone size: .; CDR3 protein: CASSPRGQSSYNEQFF; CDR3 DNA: TGTGCCAGCAGCCCTCGGGGGCAGAGCTCCTACAATGAGCAGTTCTTC
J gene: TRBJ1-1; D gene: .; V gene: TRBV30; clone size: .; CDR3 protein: CAWSALRDGLNTEAFF; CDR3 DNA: TGTGCCTGGAGTGCCCTCAGGGACGGCCTCAACACTGAAGCTTTCTTT
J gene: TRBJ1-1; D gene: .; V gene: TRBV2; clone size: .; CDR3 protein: CASSTQGSTEAFF; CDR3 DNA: TGTGCCAGCAGCACCCAGGGTAGCACTGAAGCTTTCTTT
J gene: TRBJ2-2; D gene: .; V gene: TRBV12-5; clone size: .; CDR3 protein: CASGLLPNTGELFF; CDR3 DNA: TGTGCTAGTGGTTTGCTACCAAACACCGGGGAGCTGTTTTTT
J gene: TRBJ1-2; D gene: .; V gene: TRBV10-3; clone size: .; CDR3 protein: CAISERTGTSNYGYTF; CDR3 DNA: TGTGCCATCAGTGAGCGCACAGGGACTTCTAACTATGGCTACACCTTC
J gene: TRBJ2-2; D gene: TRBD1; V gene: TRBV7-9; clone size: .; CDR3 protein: CASSGSGTGVNTGELFF; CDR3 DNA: TGTGCCAGCAGCGGATCCGGGACAGGGGTGAACACCGGGGAGCTGTTTTTT
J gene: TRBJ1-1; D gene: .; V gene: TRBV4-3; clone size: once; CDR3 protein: CASSQARATERAFF; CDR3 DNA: TGCGCCAGCAGCCAAGCCAGGGCCACGGAGCGGGCTTTCTTT
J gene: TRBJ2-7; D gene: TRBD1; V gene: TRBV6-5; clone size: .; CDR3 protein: CASSRQGSYEQYF; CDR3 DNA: TGTGCCAGCAGCCGACAGGGCTCCTACGAGCAGTACTTC
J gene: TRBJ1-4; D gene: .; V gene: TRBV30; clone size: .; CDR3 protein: CASQGPAWNEKLFF; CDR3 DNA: TGTGCCTCCCAGGGACCTGCATGGAATGAAAAACTGTTTTTT
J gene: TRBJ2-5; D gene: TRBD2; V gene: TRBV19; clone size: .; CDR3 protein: CASSVNSLGGETQYF; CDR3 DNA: TGTGCCAGTAGTGTAAACAGCCTGGGAGGGGAGACCCAGTACTTC
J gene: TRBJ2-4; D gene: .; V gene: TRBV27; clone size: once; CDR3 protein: CASRTAAKNIQYF; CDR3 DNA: TGTGCCAGCAGGACGGCAGCCAAAAACATTCAGTACTTC
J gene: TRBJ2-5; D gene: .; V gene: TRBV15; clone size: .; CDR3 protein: CATSRFMETQYF; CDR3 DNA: TGTGCCACCAGCAGATTCATGGAGACCCAGTACTTC
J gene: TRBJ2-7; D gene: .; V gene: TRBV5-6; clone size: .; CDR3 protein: CASSLVRNSFYEQYF; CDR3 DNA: TGTGCCAGCAGCTTGGTTCGTAATAGTTTCTACGAGCAGTACTTC
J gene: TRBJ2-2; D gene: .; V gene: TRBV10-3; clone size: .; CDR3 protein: CAIKGNTGELFF; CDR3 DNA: TGTGCCATCAAGGGGAACACCGGGGAGCTGTTTTTT
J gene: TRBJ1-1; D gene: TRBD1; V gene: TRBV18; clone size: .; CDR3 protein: CATTIQGGSKMNTEAFF; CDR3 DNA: TGTGCCACTACGATACAGGGGGGGAGCAAAATGAACACTGAAGCTTTCTTT
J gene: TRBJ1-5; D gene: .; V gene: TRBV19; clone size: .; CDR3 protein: CASSLRGGSPNQPQHF; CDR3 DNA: TGTGCCAGTAGTCTCCGGGGGGGGTCCCCCAATCAGCCCCAGCATTTT
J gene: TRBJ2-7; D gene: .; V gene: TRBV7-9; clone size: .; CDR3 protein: CASSLNQGHEQYF; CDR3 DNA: TGTGCCAGCAGCTTGAACCAGGGCCACGAGCAGTACTTC
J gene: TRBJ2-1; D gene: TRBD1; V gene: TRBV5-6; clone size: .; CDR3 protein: CASSLMFGTGTNNEQFF; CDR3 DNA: TGTGCCAGCAGCTTGATGTTCGGGACAGGGACCAACAATGAGCAGTTCTTC
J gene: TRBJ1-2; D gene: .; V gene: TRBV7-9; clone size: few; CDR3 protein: CASSSGGRGYTF; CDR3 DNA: TGTGCCAGCAGCTCCGGAGGACGGGGCTACACCTTC
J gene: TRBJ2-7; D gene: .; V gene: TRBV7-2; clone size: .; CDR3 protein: CASSLAGGASEQYF; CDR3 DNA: TGTGCCAGCAGCTTAGCGGGGGGGGCCAGCGAGCAGTACTTC
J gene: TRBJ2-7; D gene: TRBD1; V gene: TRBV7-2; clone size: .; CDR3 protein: CASSPRTGGHEQYF; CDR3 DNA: TGTGCCAGCAGCCCGCGGACAGGGGGCCACGAGCAGTACTTC
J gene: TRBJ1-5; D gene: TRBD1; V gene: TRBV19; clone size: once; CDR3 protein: CASSRTGVGQPQHF; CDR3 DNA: TGTGCCAGTAGTAGAACAGGGGTTGGTCAGCCCCAGCATTTT
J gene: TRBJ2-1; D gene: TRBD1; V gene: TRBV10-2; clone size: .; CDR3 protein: CASTSQGAAEQFF; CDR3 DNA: TGCGCCAGCACCTCACAGGGGGCGGCTGAGCAGTTCTTC
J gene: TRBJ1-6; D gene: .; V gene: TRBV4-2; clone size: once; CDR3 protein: CASSQEAVEGSPLHF; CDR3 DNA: TGTGCCAGCAGCCAAGAGGCGGTAGAGGGTTCACCCCTCCACTTT
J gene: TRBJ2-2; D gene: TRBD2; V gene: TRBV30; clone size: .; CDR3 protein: CAWRLRLAGVANTGELFF; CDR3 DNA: TGTGCCTGGAGGCTGAGACTAGCGGGGGTCGCGAACACCGGGGAGCTGTTTTTT
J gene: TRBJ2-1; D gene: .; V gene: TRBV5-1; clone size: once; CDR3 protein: CASSLVQTYNEQFF; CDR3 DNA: TGCGCCAGCAGCTTGGTACAGACCTACAATGAGCAGTTCTTC
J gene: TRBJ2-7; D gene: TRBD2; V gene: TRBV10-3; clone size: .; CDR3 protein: CAIKAGGSYEQYF; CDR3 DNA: TGTGCCATCAAGGCGGGAGGCTCCTACGAGCAGTACTTC
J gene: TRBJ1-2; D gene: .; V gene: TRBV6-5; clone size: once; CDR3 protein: CASLGVYGYTF; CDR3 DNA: TGTGCCAGCCTGGGAGTATATGGCTACACCTTC
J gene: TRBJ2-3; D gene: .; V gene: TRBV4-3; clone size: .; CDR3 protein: CASSQGSHADTQYF; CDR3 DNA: TGCGCCAGCAGCCAAGGATCACATGCAGATACGCAGTATTTT
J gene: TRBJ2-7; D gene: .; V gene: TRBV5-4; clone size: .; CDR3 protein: CASSSPHSEQYF; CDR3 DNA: TGTGCCAGCAGCTCCCCACACAGCGAGCAGTACTTC
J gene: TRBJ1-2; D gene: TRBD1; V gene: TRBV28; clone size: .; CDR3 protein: CASNNRGFGYGYTF; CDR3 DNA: TGTGCCAGCAACAACAGGGGGTTTGGCTATGGCTACACCTTC
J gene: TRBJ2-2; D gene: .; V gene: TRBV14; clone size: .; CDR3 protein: CASSQDLRGVGELFF; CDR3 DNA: TGTGCCAGCAGCCAAGATCTCCGGGGCGTTGGGGAGCTGTTTTTT
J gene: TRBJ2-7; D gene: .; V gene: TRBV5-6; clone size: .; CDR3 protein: CASSLPPNSYEQYF; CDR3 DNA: TGTGCCAGCAGCTTGCCCCCTAACTCCTACGAGCAGTACTTC
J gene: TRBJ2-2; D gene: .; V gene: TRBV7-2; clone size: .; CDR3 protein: CASSQQGTISTGELFF; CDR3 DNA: TGTGCCAGCAGTCAGCAGGGGACTATAAGCACCGGGGAGCTGTTTTTT
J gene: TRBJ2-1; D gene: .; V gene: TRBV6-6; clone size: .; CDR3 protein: CASSRGTEQFF; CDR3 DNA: TGTGCCAGCAGTCGGGGGACTGAGCAGTTCTTC
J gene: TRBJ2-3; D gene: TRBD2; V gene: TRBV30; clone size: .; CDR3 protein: CAWHPGLAGDTQYF; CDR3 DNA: TGTGCCTGGCACCCGGGCTTAGCGGGAGATACGCAGTATTTT
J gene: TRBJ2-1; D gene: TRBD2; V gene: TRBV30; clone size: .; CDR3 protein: CAWENLTPTSGNPSGANEQFF; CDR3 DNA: TGTGCCTGGGAAAACCTTACCCCGACTAGCGGGAACCCCTCGGGGGCAAATGAGCAGTTCTTC
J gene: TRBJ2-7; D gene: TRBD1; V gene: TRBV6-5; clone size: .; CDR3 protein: CASIRAGGYEQYF; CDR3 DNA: TGTGCCAGCATTAGGGCAGGGGGCTACGAGCAGTACTTC
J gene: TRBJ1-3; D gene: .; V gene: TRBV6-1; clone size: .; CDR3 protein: CASSEASGHSGNTIYF; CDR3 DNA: TGTGCCAGCAGTGAAGCGTCCGGCCACTCTGGAAACACCATATATTTT